Listed below are T cell receptor beta chains from one sample, sequenced in a study of beta chain features in type 1 diabetes. Clones were sequenced by immunoSEQ multiplex PCR, and TCRdb holds only the in-frame ones, with some missing. The sample has nearly 700,000 clones, over 10% seen once. The sample comprised naive CD4+ T cells from blood. These receptors were taken from a man aged 18 to 29 with type 1 diabetes. CDR3s include the opening cysteine and the closing phenylalanine or tryptophan. D genes are given only for firm matches. The listing skips clone size in some rows; elsewhere it reads once, few, many or a size class.

. . TRBJ1-1 TRBV5-1 CASSFDSEAFF TGCGCCAGCAGCTTTGACAGTGAAGCTTTCTTT
TRBD1 . TRBJ1-2 TRBV6-5 CASSPGTGYGYTF TGTGCCAGCAGCCCCGGGACAGGCTATGGCTACACCTTC
. . TRBJ1-4 TRBV6-6 CASSGFNNEKLFF TGTGCCAGCAGTGGATTTAACAATGAAAAACTGTTTTTT
TRBD2 . TRBJ2-1 TRBV27 CASSLRLAGLSYNEQFF TGTGCCAGCAGTCTACGACTAGCGGGGCTTTCCTACAATGAGCAGTTCTTC
. few TRBJ1-2 TRBV28 CASSPGDAGKGGYTF TGTGCCAGCAGTCCTGGGGACGCGGGGAAAGGTGGCTACACCTTC
. . TRBJ2-7 TRBV10-3 CAISDLGLPPGQYF TGTGCCATCAGTGACCTAGGGCTCCCGCCGGGGCAGTACTTC
. few TRBJ1-6 TRBV6-1 CASSEGTAASHSPLHF TGTGCCAGCAGTGAAGGGACAGCCGCCTCCCATTCACCCCTCCACTTT
. few TRBJ2-5 TRBV5-1 CASREGGRAETQYF TGCGCCAGCAGAGAGGGAGGACGAGCAGAGACCCAGTACTTC
. . TRBJ2-7 TRBV5-4 CASSYQGGPYEQYF TGTGCCAGCAGCTATCAGGGGGGTCCCTACGAGCAGTACTTC
. . TRBJ2-2 TRBV5-1 CASSFTDNLNTGELFF TGCGCCAGCAGCTTTACAGACAACCTGAACACCGGGGAGCTGTTTTTT
. . TRBJ2-2 TRBV4-2 CASSQDVLPGELFF TGTGCCAGCAGCCAAGATGTGCTTCCCGGGGAGCTGTTTTTT
. . TRBJ1-2 TRBV28 CASSSPDWGYTF TGTGCCAGCAGTTCACCGGATTGGGGCTACACCTTC
. . TRBJ2-7 TRBV7-2 CASSLGTLGRGISYEQYF TGTGCCAGCAGCTTAGGTACATTGGGGCGGGGAATTTCCTACGAGCAGTACTTC
. few TRBJ1-6 TRBV4-1 CASSQERSGSGSPLHF TGCGCCAGCAGCCAAGAACGGTCAGGGAGCGGATCACCCCTCCACTTT
TRBD1 . TRBJ1-2 TRBV9 CASSGTGTGRYTF TGTGCCAGCAGCGGTACCGGGACAGGGCGCTACACCTTC
. few TRBJ1-2 TRBV25-1 CASRETGSDGYTF TGTGCCAGCCGAGAGACAGGCAGCGATGGCTACACCTTC
. . TRBJ2-2 TRBV6-6 CASRTSGRNTGELFF TGTGCCAGCAGAACATCTGGACGGAACACCGGGGAGCTGTTTTTT
TRBD1 . TRBJ2-1 TRBV7-2 CASSPTGLPYNEQFF TGTGCCAGCAGCCCGACAGGGCTTCCCTACAATGAGCAGTTCTTC
TRBD1 . TRBJ1-2 TRBV6-5 CASSYGRGPYGYTF TGTGCCAGCAGTTATGGGAGGGGGCCTTATGGCTACACCTTC
. few TRBJ2-2 TRBV19 CASSSTYTGELFF TGTGCCAGTAGCTCGACGTACACCGGGGAGCTGTTTTTT
TRBD1 . TRBJ2-2 TRBV2 CASSENRGSEAGELFF TGTGCCAGCAGTGAAAACAGGGGATCGGAGGCCGGGGAGCTGTTTTTT
. . TRBJ2-7 TRBV6-6 CASSLDSSSYEQYF TGTGCCAGCAGTTTGGACTCGAGCTCCTACGAGCAGTACTTC
. few TRBJ1-6 TRBV27 CASSLRNSPLHF TGTGCCAGCAGCTTGCGGAATTCACCCCTCCACTTT
TRBD1 . TRBJ1-2 TRBV30 CAWSVGHSGTGGYGYTF TGTGCCTGGAGTGTTGGTCACTCCGGGACAGGGGGCTATGGCTACACCTTC
. few TRBJ2-1 TRBV6-1 CASHLDNSYNEQFF TGTGCCTCCCACCTGGACAACTCCTACAATGAGCAGTTCTTC
. few TRBJ1-6 TRBV15 CATSRASNSPLHF TGTGCCACCAGCAGAGCCTCGAATTCACCCCTCCACTTT
. few TRBJ2-7 TRBV15 CATSRDGGKWGF TGTGCCACCAGCAGAGACGGGGGCAAGTGGGGGTTC
TRBD1 few TRBJ1-2 TRBV29-1 CSVKGDREANYGYTF TGCAGCGTGAAGGGAGACAGGGAAGCTAACTATGGCTACACCTTC
TRBD1 . TRBJ1-5 TRBV10-3 CAISESGGDQPQHF TGTGCCATCAGTGAATCAGGGGGGGATCAGCCCCAGCATTTT
. . TRBJ1-2 TRBV5-1 CASSLGRLYGYTF TGCGCCAGCAGCTTGGGCAGGCTTTATGGCTACACCTTC
. few TRBJ2-3 TRBV11-3 CASSLGEADTQYF TGTGCCAGCAGCTTAGGAGAGGCAGATACGCAGTATTTT
. . TRBJ1-2 TRBV6-6 CASRPTGNYGYTF TGTGCCAGCAGGCCGACGGGGAACTATGGCTACACCTTC
TRBD1 . TRBJ2-7 TRBV7-9 CASSRGTGPSSYEQYF TGTGCCAGCAGCCGCGGGACAGGGCCCAGCTCCTACGAGCAGTACTTC
. few TRBJ2-7 TRBV27 CASSRSRQPPTYEQYF TGTGCCAGCAGCCGATCTCGACAGCCCCCTACCTACGAGCAGTACTTC
. . TRBJ1-5 TRBV30 CAWSVGGWNQPQHF TGTGCCTGGAGTGTAGGGGGGTGGAATCAGCCCCAGCATTTT
TRBD1 . TRBJ1-6 TRBV7-6 CASSLRGQGPF TGTGCCAGCAGCCTCCGAGGACAGGGGCCTTTT
. . TRBJ1-1 TRBV30 CAGQRTEAFF TGTGCCGGGCAGCGGACTGAAGCTTTCTTT
TRBD2 . TRBJ2-1 TRBV2 CASSVASGGNEQFF TGTGCCAGCAGTGTTGCTAGCGGGGGGAATGAGCAGTTCTTC
TRBD1 . TRBJ1-4 TRBV7-2 CASSPRDRDNEKLFF TGTGCCAGCAGCCCCCGGGACAGGGATAATGAAAAACTGTTTTTT
TRBD1 few TRBJ1-4 TRBV28 CASSPTGLREKLFF TGTGCCAGCAGTCCGACAGGGTTGAGAGAAAAACTGTTTTTT
. . TRBJ2-7 TRBV6-1 CASSEATGRREQYF TGTGCCAGCAGTGAAGCGACAGGTAGGCGTGAGCAGTACTTC
. . TRBJ2-2 TRBV5-1 CASSLGTRRFANTGELFF TGCGCCAGCAGCTTGGGGACTCGTCGGTTCGCGAACACCGGGGAGCTGTTTTTT
TRBD1 . TRBJ1-1 TRBV7-9 CASSRQGSTEAFF TGTGCCAGCAGCCGACAGGGAAGCACTGAAGCTTTCTTT
. few TRBJ2-2 TRBV5-1 CASRSPVGVSNTGELFF TGCGCCAGCAGGTCCCCCGTCGGCGTTTCGAACACCGGGGAGCTGTTTTTT
. . TRBJ2-2 TRBV5-1 CASSLAAAGELFF TGCGCCAGCAGCTTGGCAGCTGCCGGGGAGCTGTTTTTT
. few TRBJ2-3 TRBV7-9 CASSPVGGGTDTQYF TGTGCCAGCAGCCCCGTTGGCGGGGGCACAGATACGCAGTATTTT
. few TRBJ2-3 TRBV19 CASSIVPDTQYF TGTGCCAGTAGTATAGTTCCAGATACGCAGTATTTT
. . TRBJ1-1 TRBV5-4 CASSLRVMNTEAFF TGTGCCAGCAGCTTGAGGGTCATGAACACTGAAGCTTTCTTT
. few TRBJ2-1 TRBV10-3 CAISDRLAEQFF TGTGCCATCAGTGATAGGCTGGCTGAGCAGTTCTTC
. few TRBJ1-5 TRBV2 CASSDSNQPQHF TGTGCCAGCAGTGACAGCAATCAGCCCCAGCATTTT
TRBD2 . TRBJ2-2 TRBV7-9 CASSLAASGNTGELFF TGTGCCAGCAGCTTAGCTGCTAGCGGGAACACCGGGGAGCTGTTTTTT
. . TRBJ2-1 TRBV20-1 CLPGGLNEQFF TGCCTTCCGGGGGGCCTCAATGAGCAGTTCTTC
. . TRBJ2-7 TRBV5-1 CASSLDYEQYF TGCGCCAGCAGCTTAGACTACGAGCAGTACTTC
. few TRBJ1-6 TRBV18 CASSPMTGPRNSPLHF TGTGCCAGCTCACCGATGACAGGCCCTAGGAATTCACCCCTCCACTTT
TRBD1 . TRBJ1-1 TRBV29-1 CSVPRTGGGNTEAFF TGCAGCGTTCCCCGAACAGGGGGGGGCAACACTGAAGCTTTCTTT
TRBD1 . TRBJ1-2 TRBV25-1 CASSDSPGQGGYGYTF TGTGCCAGCAGTGATTCCCCCGGACAGGGAGGTTATGGCTACACCTTC
. . TRBJ1-6 TRBV28 CASSLVTVSLNSPLHF TGTGCCAGCAGTTTAGTGACTGTTAGCCTTAATTCACCCCTCCACTTT
. few TRBJ2-3 TRBV7-9 CASSFGGSTDTQYF TGTGCCAGCAGCTTCGGCGGCAGCACAGATACGCAGTATTTT
TRBD2 . TRBJ2-3 TRBV5-4 CASSPSGGAPDTQYF TGTGCCAGCAGCCCTAGCGGGGGGGCACCCGATACGCAGTATTTT
TRBD1 few TRBJ1-6 TRBV28 CASETTGSSPLHF TGTGCCAGCGAGACGACAGGGAGTTCACCCCTCCACTTT